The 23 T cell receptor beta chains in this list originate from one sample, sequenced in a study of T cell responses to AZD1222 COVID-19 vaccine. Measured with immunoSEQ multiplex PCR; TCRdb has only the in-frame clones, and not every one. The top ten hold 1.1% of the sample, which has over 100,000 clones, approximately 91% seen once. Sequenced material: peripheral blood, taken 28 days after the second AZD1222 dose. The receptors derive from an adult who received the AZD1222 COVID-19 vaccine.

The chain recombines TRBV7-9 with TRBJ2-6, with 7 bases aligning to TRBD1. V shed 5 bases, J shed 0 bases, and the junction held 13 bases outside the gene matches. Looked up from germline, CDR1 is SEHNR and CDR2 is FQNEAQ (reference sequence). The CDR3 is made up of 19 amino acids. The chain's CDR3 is CASSPSLDRESSGANVLTF. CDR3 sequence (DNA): TGTGCCAGCAGCCCAAGTCTCGACAGGGAGAGCTCTGGGGCCAACGTCCTGACTTTC.

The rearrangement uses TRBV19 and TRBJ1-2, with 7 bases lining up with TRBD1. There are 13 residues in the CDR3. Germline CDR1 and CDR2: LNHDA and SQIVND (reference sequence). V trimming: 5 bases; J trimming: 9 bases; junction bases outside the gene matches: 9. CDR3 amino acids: CASSAKTGIRYTF. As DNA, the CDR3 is TGTGCCAGTAGTGCAAAGACAGGGATACGCTACACCTTC.

CDR3 nucleotides: TGCGCCAGCAGCTTGGCCAAGACTAGCGGGAGCTCCTACAATGAGCAGTTCTTC. Amino acid sequence: CASSLAKTSGSSYNEQFF. This chain uses TRBV5-1 with TRBJ2-1; TRBD2 agrees at 12 bases. The CDR3 totals 18 residues. Looked up from germline, CDR1 is SGHRS and CDR2 is YFSETQ. Losses at the gene ends were 0 bases for V and 0 bases for J; bases not matched to a gene: 4. Using reference TRBV5-1 and TRBJ2-1 for the parts outside the CDR3, the full variable domain is KAGVTQTPRYLIKTRGQQVTLSCSPISGHRSVSWYQQTPGQGLQFLFEYFSETQRNKGNFPGRFSGRQFSNSRSEMNVSTLELGDSALYLCASSLAKTSGSSYNEQFFGPGTRLTVL.

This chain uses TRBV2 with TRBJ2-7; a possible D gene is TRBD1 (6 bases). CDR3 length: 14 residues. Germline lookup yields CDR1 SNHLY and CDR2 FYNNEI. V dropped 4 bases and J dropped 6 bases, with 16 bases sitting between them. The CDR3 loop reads CASSVQQGAVEQYF. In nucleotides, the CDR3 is TGTGCCAGCAGTGTTCAACAGGGTGCCGTCGAGCAGTACTTC.

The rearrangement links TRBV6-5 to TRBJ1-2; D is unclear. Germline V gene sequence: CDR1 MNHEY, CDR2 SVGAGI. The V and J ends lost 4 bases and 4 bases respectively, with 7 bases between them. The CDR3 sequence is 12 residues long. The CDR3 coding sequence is TGTGCCAGCAGTTCCGGGAGCTATGGCTACACCTTC. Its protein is CASSSGSYGYTF.

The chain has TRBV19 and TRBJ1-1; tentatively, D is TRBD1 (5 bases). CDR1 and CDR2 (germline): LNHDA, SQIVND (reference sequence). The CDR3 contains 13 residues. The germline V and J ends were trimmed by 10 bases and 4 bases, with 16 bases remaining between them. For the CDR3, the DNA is TGTGCCACGAGGGACCTCGGGAGCACTGAAGCTTTCTTT. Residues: CATRDLGSTEAFF.

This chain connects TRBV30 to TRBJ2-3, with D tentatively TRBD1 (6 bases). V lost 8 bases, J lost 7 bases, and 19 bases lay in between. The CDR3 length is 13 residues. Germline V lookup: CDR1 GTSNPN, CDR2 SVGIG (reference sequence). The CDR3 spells CAGTGKGKNTQYF. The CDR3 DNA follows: TGTGCCGGCACAGGGAAGGGTAAAAATACGCAGTATTTT. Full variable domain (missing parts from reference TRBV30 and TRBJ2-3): SQTIHQWPATLVQPVGSPLSLECTVEGTSNPNLYWYRQAAGRGLQLLFYSVGIGQISSEVPQNLSASRPQDRQFILSSKKLLLSDSGFYLCAGTGKGKNTQYFGPGTRLTVL.

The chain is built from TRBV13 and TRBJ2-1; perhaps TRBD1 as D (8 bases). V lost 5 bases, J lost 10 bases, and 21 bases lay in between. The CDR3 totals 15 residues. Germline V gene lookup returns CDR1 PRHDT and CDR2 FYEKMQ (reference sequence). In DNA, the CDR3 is TGTGCCAGCAGCGAGACAGGGGCAGGGAGGGCAGAGCAGTTCTTC. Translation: CASSETGAGRAEQFF.

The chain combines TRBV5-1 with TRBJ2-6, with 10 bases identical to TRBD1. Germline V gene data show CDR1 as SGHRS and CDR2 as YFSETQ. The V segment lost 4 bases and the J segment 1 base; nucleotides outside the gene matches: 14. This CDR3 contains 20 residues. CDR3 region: CASSPGYGRDRGSGANVLTF. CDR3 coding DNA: TGCGCCAGCAGCCCTGGATACGGTCGGGACAGGGGTTCTGGGGCCAACGTCCTGACTTTC.

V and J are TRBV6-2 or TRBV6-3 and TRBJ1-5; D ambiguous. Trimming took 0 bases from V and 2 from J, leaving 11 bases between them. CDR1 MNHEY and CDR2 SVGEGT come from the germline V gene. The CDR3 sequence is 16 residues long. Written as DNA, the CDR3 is TGTGCCAGCAGTTACTCCTACGCCGGGGGCAATCAGCCCCAGCATTTT. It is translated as CASSYSYAGGNQPQHF.

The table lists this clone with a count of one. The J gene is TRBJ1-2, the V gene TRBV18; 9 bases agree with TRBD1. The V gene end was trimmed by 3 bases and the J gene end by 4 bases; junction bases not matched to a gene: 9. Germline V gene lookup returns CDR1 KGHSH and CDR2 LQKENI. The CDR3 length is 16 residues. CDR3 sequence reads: CASSPKRTGDAYGYTF. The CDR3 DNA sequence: TGTGCCAGCTCACCTAAGAGGACAGGGGATGCCTATGGCTACACCTTC.

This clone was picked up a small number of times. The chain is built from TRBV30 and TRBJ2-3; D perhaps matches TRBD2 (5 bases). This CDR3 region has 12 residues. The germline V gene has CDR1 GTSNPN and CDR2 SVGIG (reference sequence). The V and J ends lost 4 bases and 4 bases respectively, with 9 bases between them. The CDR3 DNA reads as TGTGCCTGGATTTCCGGGGCAGATACGCAGTATTTT. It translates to CAWISGADTQYF. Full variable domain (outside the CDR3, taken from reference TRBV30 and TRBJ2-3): SQTIHQWPATLVQPVGSPLSLECTVEGTSNPNLYWYRQAAGRGLQLLFYSVGIGQISSEVPQNLSASRPQDRQFILSSKKLLLSDSGFYLCAWISGADTQYFGPGTRLTVL.

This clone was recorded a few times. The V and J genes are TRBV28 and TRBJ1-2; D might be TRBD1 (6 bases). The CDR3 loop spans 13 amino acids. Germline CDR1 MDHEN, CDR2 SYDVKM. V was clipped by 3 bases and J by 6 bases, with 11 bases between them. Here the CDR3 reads CASSLAGANGYTF. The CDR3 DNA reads TGTGCCAGCAGTTTGGCAGGGGCGAATGGCTACACCTTC.

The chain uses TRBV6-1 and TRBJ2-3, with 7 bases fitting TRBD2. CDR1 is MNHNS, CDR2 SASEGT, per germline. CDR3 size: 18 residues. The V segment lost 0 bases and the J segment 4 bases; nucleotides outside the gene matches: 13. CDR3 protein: CASSEAGFGAGVADTQYF. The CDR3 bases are TGTGCCAGCAGTGAAGCTGGGTTCGGGGCGGGAGTGGCAGATACGCAGTATTTT.

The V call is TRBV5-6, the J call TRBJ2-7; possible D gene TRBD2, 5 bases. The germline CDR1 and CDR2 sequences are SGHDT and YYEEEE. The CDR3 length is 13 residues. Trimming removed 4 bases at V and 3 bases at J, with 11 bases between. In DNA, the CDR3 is TGTGCCAGCAGCCGCATCGGAGGCTACGAGCAGTACTTC. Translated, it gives CASSRIGGYEQYF.

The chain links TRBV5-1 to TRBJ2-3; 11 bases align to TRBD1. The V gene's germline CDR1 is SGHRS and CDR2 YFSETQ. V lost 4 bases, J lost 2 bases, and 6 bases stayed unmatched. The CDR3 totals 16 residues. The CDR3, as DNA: TGCGCCAGCAGCACGGGACAGGGGGGTTTCACAGATACGCAGTATTTT. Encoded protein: CASSTGQGGFTDTQYF.

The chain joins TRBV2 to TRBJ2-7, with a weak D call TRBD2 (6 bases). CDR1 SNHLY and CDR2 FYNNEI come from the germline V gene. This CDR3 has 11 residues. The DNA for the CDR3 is TGTGCGGGAGGTAGCTCCTACGAGCAGTACTTC. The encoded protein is CAGGSSYEQYF.

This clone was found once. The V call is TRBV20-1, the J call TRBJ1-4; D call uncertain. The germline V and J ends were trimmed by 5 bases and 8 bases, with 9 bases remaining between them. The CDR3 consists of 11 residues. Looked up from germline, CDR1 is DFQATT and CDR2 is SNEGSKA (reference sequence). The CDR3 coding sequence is TGCAGTGCTGGAGCGGGGGAAAAACTGTTTTTT. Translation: CSAGAGEKLFF.

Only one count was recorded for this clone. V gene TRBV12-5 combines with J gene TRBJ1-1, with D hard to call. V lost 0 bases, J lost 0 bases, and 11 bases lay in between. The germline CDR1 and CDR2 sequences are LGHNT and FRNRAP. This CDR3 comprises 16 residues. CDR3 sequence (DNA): TGTGCTAGTGGTTTGGTACTGGGCAGATTGAACACTGAAGCTTTCTTT. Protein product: CASGLVLGRLNTEAFF.

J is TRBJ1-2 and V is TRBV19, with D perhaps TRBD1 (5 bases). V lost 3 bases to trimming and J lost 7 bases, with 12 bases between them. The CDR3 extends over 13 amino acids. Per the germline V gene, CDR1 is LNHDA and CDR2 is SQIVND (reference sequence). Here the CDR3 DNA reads TGTGCCAGTAGTATGGAGCAGGGCGGTGGCTACACCTTC. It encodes CASSMEQGGGYTF.

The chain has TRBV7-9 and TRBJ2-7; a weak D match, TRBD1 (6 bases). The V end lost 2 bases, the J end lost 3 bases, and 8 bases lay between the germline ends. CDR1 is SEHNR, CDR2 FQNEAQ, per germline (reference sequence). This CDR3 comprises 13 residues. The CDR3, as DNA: TGTGCCAGCAGCTTACTACAGGGCTACGAGCAGTACTTC. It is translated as CASSLLQGYEQYF.

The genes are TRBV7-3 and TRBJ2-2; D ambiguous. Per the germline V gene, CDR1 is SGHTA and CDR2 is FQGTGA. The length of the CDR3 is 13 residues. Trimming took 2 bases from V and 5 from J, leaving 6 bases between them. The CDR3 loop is CASSLALTGELFF. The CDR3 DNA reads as TGTGCCAGCAGCTTAGCACTAACCGGGGAGCTGTTTTTT.

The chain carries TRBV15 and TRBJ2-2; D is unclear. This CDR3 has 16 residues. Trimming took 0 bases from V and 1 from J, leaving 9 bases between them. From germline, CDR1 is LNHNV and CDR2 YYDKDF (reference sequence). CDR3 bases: TGTGCCACCAGCAGAGATTTTGGGATGAACACCGGGGAGCTGTTTTTT. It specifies CATSRDFGMNTGELFF.